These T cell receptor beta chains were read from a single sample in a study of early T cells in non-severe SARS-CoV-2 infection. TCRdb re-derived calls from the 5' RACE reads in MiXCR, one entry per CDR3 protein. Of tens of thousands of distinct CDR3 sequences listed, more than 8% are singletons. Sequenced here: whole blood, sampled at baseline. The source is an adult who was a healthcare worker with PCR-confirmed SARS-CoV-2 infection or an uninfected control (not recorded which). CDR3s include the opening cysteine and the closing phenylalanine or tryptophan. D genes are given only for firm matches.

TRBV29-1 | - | CSVVFYRTEAFF
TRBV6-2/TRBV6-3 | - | CASSDLGEVTEAFF
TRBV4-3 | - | CASSQGGPTGAEQFF
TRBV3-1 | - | CASSQEDRALIPYEQYF
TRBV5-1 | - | CASSLLPHRETYEQYF
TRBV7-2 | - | CASSLVYYGYTF
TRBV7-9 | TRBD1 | CASSRNEGQSFNQPQHF
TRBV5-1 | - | CASSLDAGSPQETQYF
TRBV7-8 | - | CASSLLRGDSYEQYF
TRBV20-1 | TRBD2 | CSPQLAGVRTGELFF
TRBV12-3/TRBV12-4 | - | CASSPSVSFYNEQFF
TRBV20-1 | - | CSASLFGLGTERSSPETQYF
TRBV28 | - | CASSATGVGTDTQYF
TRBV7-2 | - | CASSLVAGLAKNIQYF
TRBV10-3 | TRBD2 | CAISPTSGASYEQYF
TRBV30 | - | CAWSAGPDTQYF
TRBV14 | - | CASSQYKTGTPDLCYTF
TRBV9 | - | CASSPTTAVYSGNTIYF
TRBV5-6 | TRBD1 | CASKPRDRASEQYF
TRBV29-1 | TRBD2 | CSSVVSGSGATQYF
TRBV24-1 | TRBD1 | CATSDGTGTGVSPLHF
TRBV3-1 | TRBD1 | CASSPRAGGLVGEQFF
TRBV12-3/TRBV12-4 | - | CASSPPGTGETQYF
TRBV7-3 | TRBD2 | CASSSGLAGVNEQFF